Presented here are 2 T cell receptor beta chains from one specimen sequenced in a study of cytomegalovirus exposure and HLA in healthy donors. PCR employed 60 Vbeta and 13 Jbeta primers. Using immunoSEQ multiplex PCR, the repertoire was profiled, and TCRdb retains in-frame clones only, with some absent. The table records under 200,000 clones, roughly 80% of them present only once. The sequencing sample was made of PBMCs. The receptors were sampled from a man aged 60 to 75 in good health and CMV-seronegative.

J is TRBJ1-1 and V is TRBV27, with a weak D call TRBD1 (5 bases). V lost 3 bases, J lost 0 bases, and 8 bases lay in between. The germline V gene has CDR1 MNHEY and CDR2 SMNVEV (reference sequence). The CDR3 length is 14 residues. CDR3 loop: CASSFGHMNTEAFF. The CDR3 region has the DNA TGTGCCAGCAGTTTCGGACACATGAACACTGAAGCTTTCTTT.

V usage is TRBV5-4 and J usage is TRBJ1-2, with no clear D. The germline gives CDR1 SGHNT, CDR2 YYREEE (reference sequence). CDR3 length: 17 amino acids. V lost 0 bases and J lost 4, with 19 bases in between. CDR3 bases: TGTGCCAGCAGCTTGGTTAACTCGAATCCCGGTGGCTATGGCTACACCTTC. Residues: CASSLVNSNPGGYGYTF.